This entry is about one TCR beta chain. The target antigen is unknown. This sample is part of a study of T-cell memory formation after mild COVID-19. Study findings and constraints: Researchers report contracting CD4+ clones mostly in CM and EM, with CD8+ clones in EMRA.

TCRdb recomputed calls from the 5' RACE reads with MiXCR, one row per CDR3 protein. The table has fewer than 200,000 distinct CDR3 sequences, less than 20% seen once. The germline V gene has CDR1 SGHRS and CDR2 YFSETQ. The CDR3 sequence is 16 residues long. The ends lost 4 bases at V and 2 bases at J; junction bases unmatched: 9. This receptor was identified in a man younger than 35 who had mild COVID-19 (a few samples of this study predate the infection). Cell type and time point are not known. Source material: PBMCs or a T cell subset sorted from them (not recorded which). The V call is TRBV5-1, the J call TRBJ2-3, with TRBD1 matching 8 bases. CDR3 sequence: CASSHSRTGITDTQYF. CDR3 sequence (DNA): TGCGCCAGCAGCCACTCAAGGACAGGGATCACAGATACGCAGTATTTT.